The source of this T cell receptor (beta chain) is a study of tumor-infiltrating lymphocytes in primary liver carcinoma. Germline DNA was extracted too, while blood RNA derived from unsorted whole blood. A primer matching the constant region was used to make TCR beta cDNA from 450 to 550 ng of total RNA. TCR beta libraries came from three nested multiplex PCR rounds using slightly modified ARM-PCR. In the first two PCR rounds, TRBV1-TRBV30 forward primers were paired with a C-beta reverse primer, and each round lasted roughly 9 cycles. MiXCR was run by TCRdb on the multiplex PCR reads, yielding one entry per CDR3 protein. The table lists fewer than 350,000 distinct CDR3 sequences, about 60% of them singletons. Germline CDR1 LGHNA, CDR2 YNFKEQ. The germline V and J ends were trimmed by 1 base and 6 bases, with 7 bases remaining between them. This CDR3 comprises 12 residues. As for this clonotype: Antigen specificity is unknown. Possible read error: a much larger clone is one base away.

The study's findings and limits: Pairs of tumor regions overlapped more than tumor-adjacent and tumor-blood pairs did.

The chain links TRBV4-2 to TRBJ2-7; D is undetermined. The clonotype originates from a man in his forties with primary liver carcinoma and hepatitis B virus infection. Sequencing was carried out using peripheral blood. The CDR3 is CASSQVDFEQYF. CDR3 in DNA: TGTGCCAGCAGCCAAGTTGACTTCGAGCAGTACTTC.